The 30 T cell receptor beta chains reported below all come from one sample, sequenced in a study of OX40 agonist ivuxolimab in advanced cancers. The protocol used for the library was the immunoSEQ multiplex PCR assay. TCRdb's version of the immuneACCESS table is confined to in-frame rearrangements and falls short of the full clone set. An unresolved V gene accounts for under half of the shortfall where checked; the remainder is of unknown origin. The sample table lists approximately 56,000 clones, 85% to 90% of them with a count of one. The ten most abundant clones make up about 1.7% of the sample. The sample was CD4+ or CD8+ T cells sorted from blood, taken in a trial of the OX40 agonist ivuxolimab. These receptors all come from an adult with an advanced solid tumor such as melanoma, head and neck, liver or kidney cancer.

The chain employs TRBV4-2 and TRBJ2-2; 9 positions match TRBD2. In germline, CDR1 is LGHNA, CDR2 YNFKEQ. Trimming at V came to 1 base and at J to 7 bases, leaving 7 bases not matched to a gene. The CDR3 extends over 16 amino acids. CDR3 DNA: TGTGCCAGCAGCCAAGTCGTAACTAGCGGGCACGGGGAGCTGTTTTTT. Translation gives CASSQVVTSGHGELFF.

The V call is TRBV28, the J call TRBJ2-3; possibly TRBD2 for D (7 bases). CDR1 is MDHEN, CDR2 SYDVKM, per germline. The CDR3 spans 14 residues. Deletions cut 7 bases from V and 5 bases from J, with 16 bases between. The DNA of the CDR3 is TGTGCCAGCATCGGGGGGCTGGTGAGAGATACGCAGTATTTT. Translated: CASIGGLVRDTQYF.

CDR3 protein: CATYRGVRETQYF. As DNA, the CDR3 is TGTGCCACCTACAGGGGGGTCCGAGAGACCCAGTACTTC. The V and J genes are TRBV28 and TRBJ2-5; 8 bases align to TRBD1. Germline loops: CDR1 MDHEN, CDR2 SYDVKM. V trimming: 10 bases; J trimming: 4 bases; junction bases outside the gene matches: 8. The CDR3 is made up of 13 amino acids. Based on the CDR3 plus reference TRBV28 and TRBJ2-5, the full variable domain is DVKVTQSSRYLVKRTGEKVFLECVQDMDHENMFWYRQDPGLGLRLIYFSYDVKMKEKGDIPEGYSVSREKKERFSLILESASTNQTSMYLCATYRGVRETQYFGPGTRLLVL.

This clone was detected only once. This chain links TRBV28 with TRBJ2-1, with TRBD2 identical over 10 bases. The CDR3 loop spans 18 amino acids. V was clipped by 4 bases and J by 6 bases; unmatched bases: 15. The germline V gene encodes CDR1 MDHEN and CDR2 SYDVKM. CDR3 nucleotide sequence: TGTGCCAGCAGTTCGCGCACAGTTAAGCGGGAGGGTTTCAATGAGCAGTTCTTC. Translated, it gives CASSSRTVKREGFNEQFF.

The V gene is TRBV5-6, the J gene TRBJ2-2, with D possibly being TRBD1 (6 bases). The V end was cut by 4 bases, the J end by 1 base, with 17 bases between. There are 17 residues in the CDR3. Looked up from germline, CDR1 is SGHDT and CDR2 is YYEEEE. For the CDR3, the DNA is TGTGCCAGCAGCCCATACCTTTGGACAGAGAACACCGGGGAGCTGTTTTTT. Translation gives CASSPYLWTENTGELFF.

With regard to this clone: Other nucleotide sequences in the sample specify the same CDR3. V and J are TRBV6-5 and TRBJ2-7, with D tentatively TRBD1 (5 bases). The CDR3 consists of 13 residues. V was trimmed by 0 bases and J by 3 bases, leaving 6 bases between them. Germline CDR1 MNHEY, CDR2 SVGAGI. In DNA, the CDR3 is TGTGCCAGCAGTTACTCGCAGGGCTACGAGCAGTACTTC. Translating gives CASSYSQGYEQYF.

This chain connects TRBV13 to TRBJ2-7; no firm D call. V dropped 0 bases and J dropped 5 bases, with 17 bases sitting between them. The CDR3 sequence is 16 residues long. Germline loops: CDR1 PRHDT, CDR2 FYEKMQ (reference sequence). CDR3 bases: TGTGCCAGCAGCTTAGGTTCGGCCGACACCCCCGACGAGCAGTACTTC. Translating gives CASSLGSADTPDEQYF. Using reference TRBV13 and TRBJ2-7 for the parts outside the CDR3, the full variable domain is AAGVIQSPRHLIKEKRETATLKCYPIPRHDTVYWYQQGPGQDPQFLISFYEKMQSDKGSIPDRFSAQQFSDYHSELNMSSLELGDSALYFCASSLGSADTPDEQYFGPGTRLTVT.

This clone was seen only a few times. The chain joins TRBV27 to TRBJ2-7; D might be TRBD1 or TRBD2, each matching 6 bases. Trimming removed 1 base from V and 0 bases from J, with 22 bases in between. The CDR3 is 19 amino acids. The germline CDR1 and CDR2 sequences are MNHEY and SMNVEV (reference sequence). Here the CDR3 reads CASSLLVSHPGGLSYEQYF. The CDR3 DNA reads as TGTGCCAGCAGTTTATTGGTATCCCATCCCGGGGGCCTCTCCTACGAGCAGTACTTC.

This clone was recorded a few times. The J gene is TRBJ1-1, the V gene TRBV10-3; possibly TRBD1 for D (5 bases). Trimming removed 7 bases at V and 0 bases at J, with 12 bases between. The CDR3 loop spans 14 amino acids. Germline-derived CDR1 and CDR2 are ENHRY and SYGVKD. The CDR3 DNA reads as TGTGCCATCACCCGGGACGGGATGAACACTGAAGCTTTCTTT. Protein product: CAITRDGMNTEAFF.

The chain couples TRBV5-4 to TRBJ1-2; D is possibly TRBD1 (5 bases). CDR1 SGHNT and CDR2 YYREEE come from the germline V gene (reference sequence). The CDR3 length is 14 residues. Deletions cut 4 bases from V and 0 bases from J, with 10 bases between. The CDR3 DNA sequence: TGTGCCAGCAGCCCCCCGACAGCTAACTATGGCTACACCTTC. This translates into CASSPPTANYGYTF.

Here the CDR3 reads CASSQRIQGARTEAFF. The CDR3 DNA sequence: TGTGCCAGCAGCCAACGGATACAGGGGGCGAGGACTGAAGCTTTCTTT. The chain has TRBV14 and TRBJ1-1, with 9 bases that match TRBD1. Germline CDR1 and CDR2: SGHDN and FVKESK. The CDR3 sequence is 16 residues long. The junction had 9 bases not matched to a gene; V was cut back by 2 bases and J by 5 bases.

The chain couples TRBV28 to TRBJ2-7, with D perhaps TRBD1 (6 bases). Trimming pared 7 bases from V and 6 bases from J, leaving 19 bases between. The length of the CDR3 is 14 residues. The V gene's germline CDR1 is MDHEN and CDR2 SYDVKM. The CDR3 reads CASTTSRGRGEQYF. The CDR3 region has the DNA TGTGCCAGCACTACCTCAAGGGGGAGAGGCGAGCAGTACTTC. Using reference TRBV28 and TRBJ2-7 for the parts outside the CDR3, the full variable domain is DVKVTQSSRYLVKRTGEKVFLECVQDMDHENMFWYRQDPGLGLRLIYFSYDVKMKEKGDIPEGYSVSREKKERFSLILESASTNQTSMYLCASTTSRGRGEQYFGPGTRLTVT.

V and J are TRBV28 and TRBJ1-2, with TRBD1 matching over 7 bases. Unmatched junction bases numbered 10, after V lost 3 bases and J lost 6 bases. Germline V CDR1 and CDR2: MDHEN, SYDVKM. This CDR3 is built from 15 residues. The chain's CDR3 is CASSFKGAGVHGYTF. The CDR3 DNA reads TGTGCCAGCAGTTTTAAGGGGGCCGGGGTGCATGGCTACACCTTC.

V and J are TRBV6-1 and TRBJ1-2, with 7 positions matching TRBD1. This CDR3 is built from 16 residues. Germline V gene lookup returns CDR1 MNHNS and CDR2 SASEGT. V gave up 4 bases and J gave up 0 bases; unmatched junction bases: 8. Written as DNA, the CDR3 is TGTGCCAGCAGTGGGACAGGAGGGAAAGCTAACTATGGCTACACCTTC. Translation gives CASSGTGGKANYGYTF.

The rearrangement uses TRBV13 and TRBJ2-3; the D is unclear. This CDR3 is built from 14 residues. V was pared by 0 bases and J by 3 bases, with 7 bases between. The germline V gene encodes CDR1 PRHDT and CDR2 FYEKMQ (reference sequence). The CDR3 region is CASSLGSRTDTQYF. DNA of the CDR3: TGTGCCAGCAGCTTAGGATCCAGGACAGATACGCAGTATTTT.

The genes are TRBV28 and TRBJ1-5; D unresolved. The CDR3 runs 13 residues. Germline V lookup: CDR1 MDHEN, CDR2 SYDVKM. Trimming took off 2 bases at V and 3 bases at J, with 5 bases between the two ends. The CDR3: CASSLRDNQPQHF. The CDR3 coding sequence is TGTGCCAGCAGTTTAAGGGACAATCAGCCCCAGCATTTT. Full variable domain (rest looked up from reference TRBV28 and TRBJ1-5): DVKVTQSSRYLVKRTGEKVFLECVQDMDHENMFWYRQDPGLGLRLIYFSYDVKMKEKGDIPEGYSVSREKKERFSLILESASTNQTSMYLCASSLRDNQPQHFGDGTRLSIL.

The V call is TRBV2, the J call TRBJ1-1; tentatively, D is TRBD1 (5 bases). CDR1 and CDR2 (germline): SNHLY, FYNNEI. V lost 6 bases, J lost 0 bases, and 14 bases lay in between. CDR3 length equals 15 residues. CDR3 loop: CASSARVEVNTEAFF. In DNA form, the CDR3 reads TGTGCCAGCAGCGCCAGGGTCGAGGTGAACACTGAAGCTTTCTTT.

The chain recombines TRBV25-1 with TRBJ1-2; a weak D match, TRBD1 (6 bases). V dropped 9 bases and J dropped 4 bases, with 12 bases sitting between them. Germline values: CDR1 MGHDK, CDR2 SYGVNS. There are 12 residues in the CDR3. The DNA for the CDR3 is TGTGCCAGTTCAGGGGAGTTCTATGGCTACACCTTC. This encodes CASSGEFYGYTF.

V and J are TRBV4-3 and TRBJ1-1; no reliable D call. This CDR3 is built from 14 residues. Germline V gene data show CDR1 as LGHNA and CDR2 as YSLEER. The V end was cut by 0 bases, the J end by 0 bases, with 5 bases between. CDR3 sequence: CASSQEVLNTEAFF. CDR3 sequence (DNA): TGCGCCAGCAGCCAAGAAGTCCTGAACACTGAAGCTTTCTTT.

J is TRBJ2-7 and V is TRBV6-4; D call uncertain. The CDR3 consists of 16 residues. Germline CDR1 MRHNA, CDR2 SNTAGT. Trimming removed 5 bases from V and 4 bases from J, with 21 bases in between. CDR3 region: CASSTTSPDFLYEQYV. Here the CDR3 DNA reads TGTGCCAGCAGTACGACAAGTCCTGATTTCCTTTACGAGCAGTACGTC.

This chain uses TRBV5-1 with TRBJ1-2, with 9 bases that match TRBD1. CDR3 length equals 15 residues. CDR1 and CDR2 from the germline V gene are SGHRS and YFSETQ. J gave up 3 bases and V 0 bases, and 3 bases lay outside the gene matches. This CDR3 is CASSLGDRVDYGYTF. The CDR3 DNA reads as TGCGCCAGCAGCTTGGGGGACAGGGTGGACTATGGCTACACCTTC.

This chain uses TRBV28 with TRBJ2-2; 11 nucleotides align to TRBD1. Germline trimming cut 6 bases from V and 5 bases from J; bases unmatched to any gene: 5. The CDR3 is 15 residues long. Germline V gene data show CDR1 as MDHEN and CDR2 as SYDVKM. The CDR3 sequence: CASRYRDRGTGELFF. The CDR3 DNA sequence: TGTGCCAGCAGGTACCGGGACAGGGGGACCGGGGAGCTGTTTTTT.

The chain has TRBV5-1 and TRBJ2-1, with 9 bases identical to TRBD1. V lost 0 bases, J lost 5 bases, and 3 bases stayed unmatched. CDR1 is SGHRS and CDR2 is YFSETQ in the germline V gene. This CDR3 region has 15 residues. The CDR3 coding sequence is TGCGCCAGCAGCTTGGTGGGACAGGGTGACAATGAGCAGTTCTTC. Residues: CASSLVGQGDNEQFF.

The chain carries TRBV7-2 and TRBJ1-5; no reliable D call. Trimming took 3 bases from V and 2 from J, leaving 8 bases between them. The germline V gene has CDR1 SGHTA and CDR2 FQGNSA. The length of the CDR3 is 14 residues. CDR3 sequence (DNA): TGTGCCAGCAGCTTTCCGGGCCGCAATCAGCCCCAGCATTTT. Translation: CASSFPGRNQPQHF.

V usage is TRBV4-3 and J usage is TRBJ2-5; a weak D match, TRBD2 (6 bases). This CDR3 region has 15 residues. The V end was cut by 8 bases, the J end by 1 base, with 17 bases between. From germline, CDR1 is LGHNA and CDR2 YSLEER. The CDR3, as DNA: TGCGCCAGCTCCCGGGGGAGAATGGGCCAAGAGACCCAGTACTTC. This sequence encodes CASSRGRMGQETQYF.

This clone showed up just a few times. CDR3 loop: CASSYRGGGDTQYF. The DNA of the CDR3 is TGCGCCAGCAGCTACCGGGGGGGCGGAGATACGCAGTATTTT. The chain recombines TRBV5-1 with TRBJ2-3, with 8 nucleotides matching TRBD2. The CDR3 is 14 residues long. V was clipped by 3 bases and J by 5 bases; unmatched bases: 5. Germline V CDR1 and CDR2: SGHRS, YFSETQ.

The gene calls are TRBV18 and TRBJ2-5; D is unclear. CDR1 KGHSH and CDR2 LQKENI come from the germline V gene. The length of the CDR3 is 12 residues. Trimming removed 6 bases from V and 3 bases from J, with 8 bases in between. DNA of the CDR3: TGTGCCAGCTCCCCCACAAAAGAGACCCAGTACTTC. It encodes CASSPTKETQYF.

This clone was detected once. The J gene is TRBJ1-4, the V gene TRBV5-4, with 7 bases matching TRBD1. The germline V gene has CDR1 SGHNT and CDR2 YYREEE (reference sequence). There are 18 residues in the CDR3. After removal of 4 bases from V and 1 base from J, the junction contained 13 bases not matched to a gene. CDR3 in amino acids: CASSRGPGGFLTNEKLFF. CDR3 DNA: TGTGCCAGCAGCAGGGGGCCAGGGGGTTTTTTAACTAATGAAAAACTGTTTTTT.

The chain couples TRBV27 to TRBJ1-2, with D perhaps matching TRBD1 (6 bases). Per the germline V gene, CDR1 is MNHEY and CDR2 is SMNVEV (reference sequence). With 5 bases removed from V and 3 bases from J, the gap between germline ends came to 16 bases. The CDR3 loop spans 15 amino acids. The CDR3 here is CASSLGQPQHYGYTF. The CDR3 DNA follows: TGTGCCAGCAGTCTAGGACAGCCACAGCACTATGGCTACACCTTC.

The chain carries TRBV5-1 and TRBJ2-1; 11 positions agree with TRBD2. This CDR3 is 15 amino acids long. Germline CDR1 is SGHRS and CDR2 is YFSETQ. V was pared by 4 bases and J by 5 bases, with 5 bases of the junction left unmatched. The CDR3 region is CASSPLAGAHNEQFF. The CDR3 bases are TGCGCCAGCAGCCCACTAGCGGGGGCTCACAATGAGCAGTTCTTC.